This T cell receptor beta chain was documented in a study of T cells in Graves' hyperthyroidism and ophthalmopathy. As for this clonotype: Its antigen is unknown.

Germline CDR1 is WSHSY and CDR2 is SAAADI. The CDR3 consists of 13 residues. V shed 5 bases and J 7 bases; nucleotides not matched to a gene: 8. Broader study findings: Ophthalmopathy was separated from stable hyperthyroidism by a 13 V-J model. Blood also contained most expanded thyroid clonotypes above 0.001.

TCR beta CDR3 sequences were amplified from RNA transcripts. Initially, a first-round RT-PCR of the TCR CDR3 employed the HTBI primer set. TCRdb independently ran MiXCR on the multiplex PCR reads; one entry per CDR3 protein. This sample has around 300,000 distinct CDR3 sequences, with 13% to 15% found just once. This clonotype originated in a woman between 45 and 60 years old with Graves' hyperthyroidism that later progressed to Graves' ophthalmopathy. Sequences were obtained from blood. The chain couples TRBV10-2 to TRBJ2-7; 7 nucleotides agree with TRBD2. The CDR3 sequence is CASSPRGEGEQYF. CDR3 nucleotide sequence: TGCGCCAGCAGTCCCCGGGGGGAGGGAGAGCAGTACTTC.